This T cell receptor (beta chain) was sequenced for a study of T cell responses to AZD1222 COVID-19 vaccine. V was shortened by 7 bases and J by 1 base, with 10 bases between the two germline ends. CDR1 SEHNR and CDR2 FQNEAQ come from the germline V gene (reference sequence). There are 13 residues in the CDR3. As for this clone: Its antigen remains unknown.

Data came from immunoSEQ multiplex PCR; TCRdb stores just in-frame clones and leaves some out. This sample has 150,000 to 250,000 clones, with approximately 90% found just once. Findings and caveats of the study: Targeting of unmutated variant regions was reportedly seen in nearly half of spike-specific TCRs. Spike-specific TCR breadth rose after two AZD1222 doses, and depth rose as well. Clonal diversity was possibly underestimated, and white British individuals and females predominated among donors.

This sequence originates from an adult who received the AZD1222 COVID-19 vaccine. The specimen comprised peripheral blood, sampled 28 days after the second AZD1222 dose. V is TRBV7-9 and J is TRBJ1-1; no clear D. The CDR3 here is CASTLSGNTEAFF. The CDR3 nucleotides read TGTGCCAGCACCCTATCGGGGAACACTGAAGCTTTCTTT.